These 13 T cell receptor beta chains came from one sample sequenced in a study of blood T cell repertoires in COVID-19. Sequenced by immunoSEQ multiplex PCR; TCRdb stores in-frame clones only, minus some. The data show around 130,000 clones, under 90% seen once. The specimen sequenced was PBMCs or T cells enriched from blood (not recorded which). These receptor sequences come from a man aged 40-49 years with acute COVID-19.

The chain has TRBV7-3 and TRBJ1-4, with D maybe TRBD1 (6 bases). CDR3 length: 15 residues. The germline V gene has CDR1 SGHTA and CDR2 FQGTGA. The ends were cut back, 5 bases at V and 0 bases at J, with 10 bases in the middle. CDR3 DNA sequence: TGTGCCAGCAGCCTCCGACAGGCAACTAATGAAAAACTGTTTTTT. Translation gives CASSLRQATNEKLFF.

V gene TRBV7-9 combines with J gene TRBJ2-3; 7 bases are a match to TRBD1. The CDR3 loop spans 14 amino acids. Trimming removed 0 bases from V and 11 bases from J; junction bases left unmatched: 8. Germline V gene lookup returns CDR1 SEHNR and CDR2 FQNEAQ (reference sequence). CDR3 sequence reads: CASSLAATRQGQYF. The CDR3 coding sequence is TGTGCCAGCAGCTTAGCGGCAACGAGACAGGGGCAGTATTTT. The complete variable domain, with remaining parts taken from reference TRBV7-9 and TRBJ2-3, reads DTGVSQNPRHKITKRGQNVTFRCDPISEHNRLYWYRQTLGQGPEFLTYFQNEAQLEKSRLLSDRFSAERPKGSFSTLEIQRTEQGDSAMYLCASSLAATRQGQYFGPGTRLTVL.

In regard to this clone: An end of the junction does not agree with germline; a read error may underlie this. The rearrangement joins TRBV7-6 to TRBJ1-5; tentatively, D is TRBD1 (5 bases). The CDR3 sequence is 15 residues long. Germline loops: CDR1 SGHVS, CDR2 FNYEAQ. The CDR3 DNA sequence: TGTGCCAGCAGCCCTCTGGGGGGGGTTAATCAGGCCCAGCATTTT. Translated, it gives CASSPLGGVNQAQHF.

The chain links TRBV6-1 to TRBJ2-1; TRBD1 agrees at 9 bases. Germline CDR1 reads MNHNS; CDR2 reads SASEGT. Losses at the gene ends were 1 base for V and 5 bases for J; bases not matched to a gene: 3. This CDR3 contains 15 residues. CDR3 region: CASSEGDRDHNEQFF. The CDR3 DNA follows: TGTGCCAGCAGTGAAGGGGACAGGGATCACAATGAGCAGTTCTTC.

Only one count was recorded for this clone. The chain links TRBV20-1 to TRBJ2-1; D ambiguous. The V gene's germline CDR1 is DFQATT and CDR2 SNEGSKA (reference sequence). V was trimmed by 7 bases and J by 2 bases, leaving 6 bases between them. CDR3 length equals 11 residues. The CDR3 loop is CSVSTYNEQFF. CDR3 in DNA: TGCAGTGTTAGCACCTACAATGAGCAGTTCTTC.

The chain uses TRBV6-5 and TRBJ1-1; 9 positions match TRBD1. CDR1 is MNHEY and CDR2 is SVGAGI in the germline V gene. V was pared by 0 bases and J by 4 bases, with 3 bases of the junction left unmatched. This CDR3 has 15 residues. CDR3 nucleotide sequence: TGTGCCAGCAGTTACTCGGGACAGGGCATCACTGAAGCTTTCTTT. This codes for CASSYSGQGITEAFF.

This chain uses TRBV10-3 with TRBJ2-2, with D unresolved. Trimming took 8 bases from V and 2 from J, leaving 9 bases between them. Germline CDR1 and CDR2: ENHRY and SYGVKD. This CDR3 spans 13 amino acids. The CDR3 sequence: CAISGFNTGELFF. The CDR3 DNA is TGTGCCATCTCAGGATTTAACACCGGGGAGCTGTTTTTT.

The chain is built from TRBV29-1 and TRBJ1-5, with D unclear. V was shortened by 4 bases and J by 2 bases, with 3 bases between the two germline ends. Germline CDR1 is SQVTM and CDR2 is ANQGSEA. This CDR3 region has 11 residues. CDR3: CSVGGNQPQHF. The CDR3 coding sequence is TGCAGCGTTGGAGGCAATCAGCCCCAGCATTTT.

This chain uses TRBV6-5 with TRBJ2-1; 13 bases are shared with TRBD2. With 5 bases clipped from V and 7 bases from J, the junction kept 5 bases outside the gene matches. The CDR3 spans 15 residues. Germline loops: CDR1 MNHEY, CDR2 SVGAGI. DNA of the CDR3: TGTGCCAGCAGTCAGGGACTAGCGGGGCGGAATGAGCAGTTCTTC. It is translated as CASSQGLAGRNEQFF.

This clone turned up a few times. The chain couples TRBV6-5 to TRBJ2-1, with D maybe TRBD1 (6 bases). Germline V gives CDR1 MNHEY, CDR2 SVGAGI. Trimming took 9 bases from V and 2 from J, leaving 14 bases between them. The CDR3 is 14 amino acids. As DNA, the CDR3 is TGTGCCAGTAACCGGGACATAGCCTACAATGAGCAGTTCTTC. This gives the protein CASNRDIAYNEQFF.

V and J are TRBV6-5 and TRBJ1-1; 10 nucleotides match TRBD1. The CDR3 consists of 14 residues. V trimming: 2 bases; J trimming: 8 bases; junction bases outside the gene matches: 5. The V gene's germline CDR1 is MNHEY and CDR2 SVGAGI. The CDR3 reads CASSYRQGAREAFF. The CDR3, as DNA: TGTGCCAGCAGTTACCGACAGGGGGCAAGGGAAGCTTTCTTT.

This clone has ten or more counts. The V gene is TRBV7-9, the J gene TRBJ2-5; TRBD2 aligns across 7 bases. V shed 5 bases and J 3 bases; nucleotides not matched to a gene: 3. CDR3 size: 13 residues. CDR1 and CDR2 from the germline V gene are SEHNR and FQNEAQ (reference sequence). This chain's CDR3 is CASSPGGEETQYF. CDR3 nucleotides: TGTGCCAGCAGCCCTGGGGGGGAAGAGACCCAGTACTTC.

The rearrangement uses TRBV7-9 and TRBJ2-5; maybe TRBD1 (5 bases). V was pared by 7 bases and J by 9 bases, with 18 bases between. The germline V gene encodes CDR1 SEHNR and CDR2 FQNEAQ (reference sequence). The CDR3 covers 13 residues. The CDR3 protein is CASTLPLEGAQYF. In DNA, the CDR3 is TGTGCCAGCACTCTCCCGTTGGAAGGGGCCCAGTACTTC.